Each of the 8 T cell receptor beta chains below was sequenced from the same sample in a study of T cells in Graves' hyperthyroidism and ophthalmopathy (dated by TCRdb to 2018 to 2020). The library came from multiplex PCR. Sequenced using an Illumina HiSeq 2000. Amplification of TCR beta CDR3 regions was carried out from RNA transcripts. A first-round RT-PCR of the TCR CDR3 used the HTBI primer set with the Qiagen OneStep RT-PCR kit. The public reads were reanalyzed by TCRdb: fastp trimming at Q25, MiXCR alignment, in-frame beta chains only. Every CDR3 protein is listed once, alongside the most common genes and DNA of its rows. This sample has around 540,000 distinct CDR3 sequences in its table, and about 43% of those were observed once. The ten largest clones capture roughly 8.2% of the sample. Sequencing used peripheral blood or thyroid tissue (not recorded which). These receptors all stem from a woman younger than 30 with Graves' hyperthyroidism. Donor details come from another sample of the same person, matched by shared clones.

This rearrangement joins TRBV11-1 to TRBJ2-1; 7 bases are a match to TRBD2. CDR1 is SGHAT and CDR2 is FQDESV in the germline V gene (reference sequence). The CDR3 spans 12 residues. With 2 bases clipped from V and 10 bases from J, the junction kept 2 bases outside the gene matches. The CDR3 spells CASSLWEGEQFF. The CDR3 DNA reads TGTGCCAGCAGCTTATGGGAGGGAGAGCAGTTCTTC.

The chain combines TRBV20-1 with TRBJ1-2; possible D gene TRBD1, 6 bases. Germline assignment: CDR1 DFQATT and CDR2 SNEGSKA (reference sequence). This CDR3 has 13 residues. Trimming removed 2 bases from V and 6 bases from J, with 13 bases in between. The DNA for the CDR3 is TGCAGTGCTAGACCCGGACAGTTCCATGGCTACACCTTC. This translates into CSARPGQFHGYTF.

The chain employs TRBV15 and TRBJ1-2; D is uncertain. This CDR3 contains 14 residues. The germline gives CDR1 LNHNV, CDR2 YYDKDF (reference sequence). V lost 0 bases and J 7 bases, leaving 12 bases between the germline ends. CDR3 coding DNA: TGTGCCACCAGCAGAGATAGTAGGATTTTTGGCTACACCTTC. Encoded protein: CATSRDSRIFGYTF.

This clonotype came up many times. This chain links TRBV2 with TRBJ2-5, with D possibly TRBD1 on 5 matching bases. Germline values: CDR1 SNHLY, CDR2 FYNNEI. The CDR3 runs 12 residues. V lost 7 bases and J 5 bases, leaving 11 bases between the germline ends. Written as DNA, the CDR3 is TGTGCCAGCAAGGGGCTTGGGGAGACCCAGTACTTC. This codes for CASKGLGETQYF.

The chain combines TRBV20-1 with TRBJ2-5; weak D call: TRBD2 (6 bases). Germline CDR1 is DFQATT and CDR2 is SNEGSKA (reference sequence). The CDR3 has 13 amino acids. V was pared by 3 bases and J by 5 bases, with 13 bases between. The CDR3 here is CSASPGSDETQYF. The CDR3 bases are TGCAGTGCTAGTCCCGGGAGTGATGAGACCCAGTACTTC.

The chain couples TRBV7-7 to TRBJ2-5, with TRBD1 matching 8 bases. The CDR3 totals 16 residues. Per the germline V gene, CDR1 is SSHAT and CDR2 is FNYEAQ (reference sequence). The ends lost 1 base at V and 4 bases at J; junction bases unmatched: 8. CDR3: CASSLVVGQGGETQYF. The CDR3 DNA reads TGTGCCAGCAGCTTAGTGGTTGGACAGGGAGGAGAGACCCAGTACTTC.

V usage is TRBV5-1 and J usage is TRBJ2-7, with D tentatively TRBD2 (5 bases). The germline V gene encodes CDR1 SGHRS and CDR2 YFSETQ. The germline V and J ends were trimmed by 6 bases and 3 bases, with 16 bases remaining between them. The CDR3 contains 14 residues. DNA of the CDR3: TGCGCCAGCACCTGGGAGCCAGCGAACTACGAGCAGTACTTC. Translating gives CASTWEPANYEQYF.

V usage is TRBV7-2 and J usage is TRBJ1-1; D perhaps matches TRBD1 (5 bases). This CDR3 is built from 17 residues. Trimming cost V 3 bases and J 1 base, with 18 bases left between them. Germline CDR1 and CDR2: SGHTA and FQGNSA. Here the CDR3 reads CASSLTISRVGNTEAFF. CDR3 sequence (DNA): TGTGCCAGCAGCTTGACCATTTCCAGGGTGGGGAACACTGAAGCTTTCTTT.